Listed below are T cell receptor beta chains from one sample, sequenced in a study of CD8+ T cells in alopecia areata. Data came from immunoSEQ multiplex PCR; TCRdb stores just in-frame clones and leaves some out. The sample yields around 160,000 clones, over 45% seen once. Specimen: CD4+ T cells sorted from blood. Source of these receptors: a human donor with alopecia areata. CDR3s include the opening cysteine and the closing phenylalanine or tryptophan. The order of the fields is D gene, V gene, clone size, J gene, CDR3 DNA, CDR3 protein. The D gene is left open where the match is weak. Only part of the rows carry a size: once, few, many, or a class if the clone is expanded.

D gene: TRBD1; V gene: TRBV2; clone size: NA; J gene: TRBJ1-5; CDR3 DNA: TGTGCCAGCAGTGTGGAACAGGGGAGCAATCAGCCCCAGCATTTT; CDR3 protein: CASSVEQGSNQPQHF
D gene: NA; V gene: TRBV29-1; clone size: NA; J gene: TRBJ1-4; CDR3 DNA: TGCAGCGTTGATGGGGGGCCGGGACGGCTAAATGAAAAACTGTTTTTT; CDR3 protein: CSVDGGPGRLNEKLFF
D gene: TRBD2; V gene: TRBV5-1; clone size: few; J gene: TRBJ2-3; CDR3 DNA: TGCGCCAGCAGCTTTGGGACTAGTACCGATACGCAGTATTTT; CDR3 protein: CASSFGTSTDTQYF
D gene: NA; V gene: TRBV29-1; clone size: NA; J gene: TRBJ1-4; CDR3 DNA: TGCAGCGTTGAAGGGCCGAATGAAAAACTGTTTTTT; CDR3 protein: CSVEGPNEKLFF
D gene: NA; V gene: TRBV7-9; clone size: NA; J gene: TRBJ2-7; CDR3 DNA: TGTGCCAGCGCCACCCCAGGAACACTATACGAGCAGTACTTC; CDR3 protein: CASATPGTLYEQYF
D gene: NA; V gene: TRBV11-2; clone size: NA; J gene: TRBJ2-1; CDR3 DNA: TGTGCCAGCAGCTTAGCAGGGCGGTACAATGAGCAGTTCTTC; CDR3 protein: CASSLAGRYNEQFF
D gene: NA; V gene: TRBV7-3; clone size: few; J gene: TRBJ1-1; CDR3 DNA: TGTGCCAGCAGGTCCGGATCTAACACTGAAGCTTTCTTT; CDR3 protein: CASRSGSNTEAFF
D gene: NA; V gene: TRBV9; clone size: NA; J gene: TRBJ1-2; CDR3 DNA: TGTGCCAGCAGCGCATCAGGGCGATCCCTCGAGAATGGCTACACCTTC; CDR3 protein: CASSASGRSLENGYTF
D gene: NA; V gene: TRBV29-1; clone size: once; J gene: TRBJ1-3; CDR3 DNA: TGCAGCGTTGAAGATCCTCCAGGGGCAAACACCATATATTTT; CDR3 protein: CSVEDPPGANTIYF
D gene: TRBD1; V gene: TRBV30; clone size: NA; J gene: TRBJ1-2; CDR3 DNA: TGTGCCTGGAGTGACCCTTTGTTGCTGGGACAGAGATTCTATGGCTACACCTTC; CDR3 protein: CAWSDPLLLGQRFYGYTF
D gene: TRBD1; V gene: TRBV5-1; clone size: NA; J gene: TRBJ1-2; CDR3 DNA: TGCGCCAGCAGCTTAGGACAGGGGGACTATGGCTACACCTTC; CDR3 protein: CASSLGQGDYGYTF
D gene: TRBD2; V gene: TRBV9; clone size: NA; J gene: TRBJ2-1; CDR3 DNA: TGTGCCAGCAGCGCACGACTAGCGGGAGTAATCAATGAGCAGTTCTTC; CDR3 protein: CASSARLAGVINEQFF
D gene: NA; V gene: TRBV6-6; clone size: NA; J gene: TRBJ2-7; CDR3 DNA: TGTGCCAGCCGAAAAAGGGGAGATGATCGCGAGCAGTACTTC; CDR3 protein: CASRKRGDDREQYF
D gene: NA; V gene: TRBV18; clone size: few; J gene: TRBJ1-5; CDR3 DNA: TGTGCCAGCTCGGGGGGAAGCAATCAGCCCCAGCATTTT; CDR3 protein: CASSGGSNQPQHF
D gene: NA; V gene: TRBV29-1; clone size: NA; J gene: TRBJ1-4; CDR3 DNA: TGCAGCGTAACGGGGAGAGCCGATGAAAAACTGTTTTTT; CDR3 protein: CSVTGRADEKLFF
D gene: NA; V gene: TRBV29-1; clone size: NA; J gene: TRBJ1-3; CDR3 DNA: TGCAGCGTTGGTGGGGGAAACACCATATATTTT; CDR3 protein: CSVGGGNTIYF
D gene: NA; V gene: TRBV29-1; clone size: NA; J gene: TRBJ2-6; CDR3 DNA: TGCAGCGTTGAATCGCTAGGTTTGCAATTCTCTGGGGCCAACGTCCTGACTTTC; CDR3 protein: CSVESLGLQFSGANVLTF
D gene: TRBD2; V gene: TRBV5-1; clone size: NA; J gene: TRBJ2-7; CDR3 DNA: TGCGCCAGCAGCGTGGCAGGTCCAGCGGGAGCCTCCTACGAGCAGTACTTC; CDR3 protein: CASSVAGPAGASYEQYF
D gene: TRBD1; V gene: TRBV7-7; clone size: NA; J gene: TRBJ2-5; CDR3 DNA: TGTGCTAGCAGCTTAGGGACAGAACAAGAGACCCAGTACTTC; CDR3 protein: CASSLGTEQETQYF
D gene: NA; V gene: TRBV29-1; clone size: NA; J gene: TRBJ2-7; CDR3 DNA: TGCAGCGTCGTACAGGTTTACGAGCAGTACTTC; CDR3 protein: CSVVQVYEQYF
D gene: NA; V gene: TRBV27; clone size: NA; J gene: TRBJ1-5; CDR3 DNA: TGTGCCAGCAGTTTAGAGAGCAATCAGCCCCAGCATTTT; CDR3 protein: CASSLESNQPQHF
D gene: TRBD2; V gene: TRBV29-1; clone size: NA; J gene: TRBJ2-1; CDR3 DNA: TGCAGCGTTGACAATACCGGGACTAGCCTTCAGTTCTTC; CDR3 protein: CSVDNTGTSLQFF
D gene: TRBD2; V gene: TRBV29-1; clone size: NA; J gene: TRBJ2-1; CDR3 DNA: TGCAGCGTCTATTTAACTAGCGGGATGTTCGATGAGCAGTTCTTC; CDR3 protein: CSVYLTSGMFDEQFF
D gene: TRBD1; V gene: TRBV7-9; clone size: NA; J gene: TRBJ1-1; CDR3 DNA: TGTGCCACAGGGGGCTATAGCGACACTGAAGCTTTCTTT; CDR3 protein: CATGGYSDTEAFF
D gene: NA; V gene: TRBV5-1; clone size: NA; J gene: TRBJ2-3; CDR3 DNA: TGCGCCAGCAGTCCCGAGGGCGCATATACGCAGTATTTT; CDR3 protein: CASSPEGAYTQYF
D gene: NA; V gene: TRBV29-1; clone size: few; J gene: TRBJ2-3; CDR3 DNA: TGCAGCGCATACAGAGGCACAGATACGCAGTATTTT; CDR3 protein: CSAYRGTDTQYF
D gene: TRBD1; V gene: TRBV7-9; clone size: NA; J gene: TRBJ1-2; CDR3 DNA: TGTGCCAGCAGCGGAACTCACAGGGGACTCAATGCCCACTATGGCTACACCTTC; CDR3 protein: CASSGTHRGLNAHYGYTF
D gene: NA; V gene: TRBV29-1; clone size: few; J gene: TRBJ2-7; CDR3 DNA: TGCAGCGTACGGACAGTCTCCTACGAGCAGTACTTC; CDR3 protein: CSVRTVSYEQYF
D gene: TRBD2; V gene: TRBV7-2; clone size: NA; J gene: TRBJ2-7; CDR3 DNA: TGTGCCAGCAGCCTTCTACCAGCGGGGAACTACGAGCAGTACTTC; CDR3 protein: CASSLLPAGNYEQYF
D gene: NA; V gene: TRBV5-1; clone size: NA; J gene: TRBJ2-5; CDR3 DNA: TGCGCCAGCAGGGACGGGGCGGAAGAGACCCAGTACTTC; CDR3 protein: CASRDGAEETQYF
D gene: TRBD2; V gene: TRBV18; clone size: NA; J gene: TRBJ2-1; CDR3 DNA: TGTGCCAGCTCACCACAACTAGCGGGAGGGCCTGATGAGCAGTTCTTC; CDR3 protein: CASSPQLAGGPDEQFF
D gene: NA; V gene: TRBV7-2; clone size: NA; J gene: TRBJ2-3; CDR3 DNA: TGTGCCAGCAGCTTAATCGGGACCCAGCAGTATTTT; CDR3 protein: CASSLIGTQQYF
D gene: NA; V gene: TRBV5-1; clone size: NA; J gene: TRBJ2-3; CDR3 DNA: TGCGCCAGCAGCTTGGATGTACGGGATACGCAGTATTTT; CDR3 protein: CASSLDVRDTQYF
D gene: TRBD2; V gene: TRBV5-6; clone size: NA; J gene: TRBJ2-1; CDR3 DNA: TGTGCCAGCAGCGTATTAGCGGGAGGGTCCCCCGAAATGAAGCAGTTCTTC; CDR3 protein: CASSVLAGGSPEMKQFF
D gene: NA; V gene: TRBV5-1; clone size: few; J gene: TRBJ2-1; CDR3 DNA: TGCGCCAGCAGCTTATTTACAGGGAAGGCCTACAATGAGCAGTTCTTC; CDR3 protein: CASSLFTGKAYNEQFF
D gene: NA; V gene: TRBV20-1; clone size: NA; J gene: TRBJ2-1; CDR3 DNA: TGCAGTGCAAGGGAGTATAAGGAGCAGTTCTTC; CDR3 protein: CSAREYKEQFF
D gene: TRBD2; V gene: TRBV30; clone size: NA; J gene: TRBJ2-3; CDR3 DNA: TGTGCCCACCAGGGAGGGGGCACAGATACGCAGTATTTT; CDR3 protein: CAHQGGGTDTQYF
D gene: NA; V gene: TRBV29-1; clone size: NA; J gene: TRBJ2-1; CDR3 DNA: TGCAGCGTTGGGAGGATAGTTGGCTACAATGAGCAGTTCTTC; CDR3 protein: CSVGRIVGYNEQFF
D gene: NA; V gene: TRBV7-2; clone size: few; J gene: TRBJ2-5; CDR3 DNA: TGTGCCAGCAGCTTCACTAGTGCGTCACAAGAGACCCAGTACTTC; CDR3 protein: CASSFTSASQETQYF
D gene: NA; V gene: TRBV29-1; clone size: NA; J gene: TRBJ2-2; CDR3 DNA: TGCAGCGCATGGGGAGGCGGGGAGCTGTTTTTT; CDR3 protein: CSAWGGGELFF
D gene: NA; V gene: TRBV4-1; clone size: NA; J gene: TRBJ2-5; CDR3 DNA: TGCGCCAGCAGCCAAGAAGTCAGCCAAGAGACCCAGTACTTC; CDR3 protein: CASSQEVSQETQYF
D gene: TRBD2; V gene: TRBV13; clone size: NA; J gene: TRBJ2-3; CDR3 DNA: TGTGCCAGCAGCCCCTCGTCCGGGACTAGCGGGAGGGGGAGGACAGATACGCAGTATTTT; CDR3 protein: CASSPSSGTSGRGRTDTQYF
D gene: TRBD2; V gene: TRBV7-3; clone size: NA; J gene: TRBJ2-1; CDR3 DNA: TGTGCCAGCAGCGGGACTAGCGGGAGGGCCAATGAGCAGTTCTTC; CDR3 protein: CASSGTSGRANEQFF
D gene: NA; V gene: TRBV7-9; clone size: NA; J gene: TRBJ1-3; CDR3 DNA: TGTGCCAGCAGCCCATTCTCTGGAAACACCATATATTTT; CDR3 protein: CASSPFSGNTIYF
D gene: TRBD1; V gene: TRBV5-1; clone size: NA; J gene: TRBJ1-1; CDR3 DNA: TGCGCCAGCAGCGAGGGACAGGGGATAGGGAACACTGAAGCTTTCTTT; CDR3 protein: CASSEGQGIGNTEAFF
D gene: TRBD1; V gene: TRBV4-1; clone size: NA; J gene: TRBJ1-1; CDR3 DNA: TGCGCCAGCAGCCCAAACCGACAGGGTGCAGAAGCTTTCTTT; CDR3 protein: CASSPNRQGAEAFF
D gene: TRBD1; V gene: TRBV19; clone size: NA; J gene: TRBJ2-1; CDR3 DNA: TGTGCCAGTAGTATGACAGGGTGGTACTACAATGAGCAGTTCTTC; CDR3 protein: CASSMTGWYYNEQFF
D gene: TRBD2; V gene: TRBV5-6; clone size: NA; J gene: TRBJ2-7; CDR3 DNA: TGTGCCAGCAGCTTGGAAGGGACTAAATACGAGCAGTACTTC; CDR3 protein: CASSLEGTKYEQYF
D gene: NA; V gene: TRBV29-1; clone size: NA; J gene: TRBJ2-3; CDR3 DNA: TGCAGCGGGAGGGGACAGTACACAGATACGCAGTATTTT; CDR3 protein: CSGRGQYTDTQYF